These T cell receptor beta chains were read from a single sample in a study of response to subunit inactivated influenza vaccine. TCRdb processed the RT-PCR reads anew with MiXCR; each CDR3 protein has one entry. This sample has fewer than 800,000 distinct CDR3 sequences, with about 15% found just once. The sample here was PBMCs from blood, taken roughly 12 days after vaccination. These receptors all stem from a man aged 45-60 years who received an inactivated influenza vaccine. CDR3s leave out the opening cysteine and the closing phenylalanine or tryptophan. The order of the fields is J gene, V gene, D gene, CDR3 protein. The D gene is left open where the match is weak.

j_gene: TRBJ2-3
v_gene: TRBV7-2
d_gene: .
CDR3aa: ASSSDPVRTQD

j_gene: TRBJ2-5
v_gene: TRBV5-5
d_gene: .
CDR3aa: ASSLGVRVETQY

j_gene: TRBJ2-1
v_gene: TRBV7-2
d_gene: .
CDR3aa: ASSLGPGRLPYNEQF

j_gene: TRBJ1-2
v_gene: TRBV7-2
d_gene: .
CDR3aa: ASSLSVVNYGYT

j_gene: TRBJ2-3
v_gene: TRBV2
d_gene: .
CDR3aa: ASSEFGRREDTPY

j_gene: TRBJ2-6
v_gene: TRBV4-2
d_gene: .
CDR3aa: ASSPLPLDLSGANVLT

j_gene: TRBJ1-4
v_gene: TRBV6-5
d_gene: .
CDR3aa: ASSYRKLLRATNEKLF

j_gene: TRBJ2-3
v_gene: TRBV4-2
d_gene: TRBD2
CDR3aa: ASSQVSSGGTDTQY

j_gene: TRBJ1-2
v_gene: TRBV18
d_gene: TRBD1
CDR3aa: ASSPDRGEGYT

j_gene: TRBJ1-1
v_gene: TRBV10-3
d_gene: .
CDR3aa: AISEATVVRAF

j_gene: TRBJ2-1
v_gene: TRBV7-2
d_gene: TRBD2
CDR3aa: ASSPRGLAGMYNEQF

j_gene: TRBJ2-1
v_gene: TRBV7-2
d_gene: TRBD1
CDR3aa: ASSSTGIGHEQF

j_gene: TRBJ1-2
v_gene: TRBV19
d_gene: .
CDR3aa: ASTPTQGSNYGYT

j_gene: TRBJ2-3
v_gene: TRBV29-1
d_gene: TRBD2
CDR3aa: SVDMAGGTDTQY

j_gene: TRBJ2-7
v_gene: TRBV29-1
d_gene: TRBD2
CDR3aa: SVVNPSGTYEQY

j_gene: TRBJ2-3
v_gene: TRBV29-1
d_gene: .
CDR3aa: SVASIRGDTQY

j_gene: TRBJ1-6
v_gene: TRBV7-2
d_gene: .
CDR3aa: ASSLDPGYNSPLH

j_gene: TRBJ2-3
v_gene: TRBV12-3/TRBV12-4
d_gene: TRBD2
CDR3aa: ASSLAQTSTYTQY

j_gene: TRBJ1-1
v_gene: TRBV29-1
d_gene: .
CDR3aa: SVGDVQAF

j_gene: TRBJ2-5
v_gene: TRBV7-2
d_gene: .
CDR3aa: ASRPGLKETQY

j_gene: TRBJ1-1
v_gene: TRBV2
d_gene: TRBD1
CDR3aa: ASSYGQGTEAF

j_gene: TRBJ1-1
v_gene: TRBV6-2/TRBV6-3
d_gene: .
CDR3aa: ASSYSTPGVETEAF

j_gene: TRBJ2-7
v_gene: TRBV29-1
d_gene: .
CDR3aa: SVVGEGSPYEQY

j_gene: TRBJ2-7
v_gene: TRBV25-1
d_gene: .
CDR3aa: ASSEYASGSEQY

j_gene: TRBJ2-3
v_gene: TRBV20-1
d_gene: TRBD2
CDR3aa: SAKGTSGGPYTDTQY

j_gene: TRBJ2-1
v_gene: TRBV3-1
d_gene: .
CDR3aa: ASSQEVSRNEQF

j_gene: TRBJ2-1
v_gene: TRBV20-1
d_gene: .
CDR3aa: SARFAAYEQF

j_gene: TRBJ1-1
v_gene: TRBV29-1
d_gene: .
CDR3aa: SVDPGNTEAF

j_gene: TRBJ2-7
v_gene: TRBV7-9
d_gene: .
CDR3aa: ASSLLADEQY

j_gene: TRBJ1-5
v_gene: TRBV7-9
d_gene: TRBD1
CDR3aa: ATTGTGGSQPQH

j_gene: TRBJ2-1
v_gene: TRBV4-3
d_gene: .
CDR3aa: ASSQGMAAPIKLYNEQF

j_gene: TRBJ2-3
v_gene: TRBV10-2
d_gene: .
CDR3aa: ASSLAGLRWQY

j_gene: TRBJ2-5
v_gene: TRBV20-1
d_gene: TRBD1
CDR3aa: SARDLKTDRGYQETQY

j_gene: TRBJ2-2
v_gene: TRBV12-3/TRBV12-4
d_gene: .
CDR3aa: ASRSSGRNTGELF

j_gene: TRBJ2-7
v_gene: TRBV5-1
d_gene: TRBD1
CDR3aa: ASSLARFRDRGHEQY

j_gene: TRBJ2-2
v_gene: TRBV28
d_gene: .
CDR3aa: ASREWGDLPGELF

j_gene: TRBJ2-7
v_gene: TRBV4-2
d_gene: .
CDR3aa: ASSQERRSYEQY

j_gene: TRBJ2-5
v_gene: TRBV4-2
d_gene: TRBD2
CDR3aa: ASSQDASGGGETQY

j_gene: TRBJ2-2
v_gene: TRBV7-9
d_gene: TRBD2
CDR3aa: ASSSTGLANTGELF

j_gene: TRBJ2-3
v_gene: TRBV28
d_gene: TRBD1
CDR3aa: ATYARDRGQY

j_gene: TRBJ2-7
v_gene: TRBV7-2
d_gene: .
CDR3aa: ASSLQTARAYEQY

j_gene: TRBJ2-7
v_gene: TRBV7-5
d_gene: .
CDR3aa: ISVSEALDRTYSYEQY

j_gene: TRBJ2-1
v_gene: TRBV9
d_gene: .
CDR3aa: ASSVSRGASSYNEQF

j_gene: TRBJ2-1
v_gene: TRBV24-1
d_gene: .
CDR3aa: ATSDPRGENLDEQF

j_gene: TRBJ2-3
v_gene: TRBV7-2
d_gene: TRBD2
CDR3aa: ASSSTSGYTQY

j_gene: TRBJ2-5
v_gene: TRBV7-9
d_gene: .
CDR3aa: ASSPGWLRPQETQY

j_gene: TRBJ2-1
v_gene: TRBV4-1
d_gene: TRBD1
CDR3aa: ASSRTPGQGVYNEQF

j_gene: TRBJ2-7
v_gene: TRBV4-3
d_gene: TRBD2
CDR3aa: ASSQEGTSGYEQY

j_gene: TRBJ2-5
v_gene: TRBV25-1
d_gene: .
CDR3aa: ASSLPASETQY

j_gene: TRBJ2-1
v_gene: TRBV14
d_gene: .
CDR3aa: ASSRWTGLEQF

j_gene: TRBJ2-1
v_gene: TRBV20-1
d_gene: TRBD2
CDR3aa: SAVQREGEQF

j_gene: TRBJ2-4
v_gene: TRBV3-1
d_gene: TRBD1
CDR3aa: DSSQWGEGTGFNIQY

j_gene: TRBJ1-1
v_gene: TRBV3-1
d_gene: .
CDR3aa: ASSQFGRNTEAF

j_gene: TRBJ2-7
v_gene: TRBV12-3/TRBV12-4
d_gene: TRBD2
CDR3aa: ASSSGTWEQY

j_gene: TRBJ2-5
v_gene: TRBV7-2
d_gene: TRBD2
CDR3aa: ASSPHSGGETQY

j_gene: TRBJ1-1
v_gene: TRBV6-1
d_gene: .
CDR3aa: ASSGTLGANTEAF

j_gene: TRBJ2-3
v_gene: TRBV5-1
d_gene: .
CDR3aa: ASGPQRTDTQY

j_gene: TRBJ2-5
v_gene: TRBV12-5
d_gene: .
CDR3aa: ASGIRDRGQGPQY

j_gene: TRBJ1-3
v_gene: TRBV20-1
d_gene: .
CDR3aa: SARGTAGNTIY